Sequencing of this T cell receptor (beta chain) was carried out in a study of T-cell memory formation after mild COVID-19. Whole-study findings and limits: The appearance of some responding clones in pre-infection memory suggested that cross-reactive memory joined. The second-wave clones peaking on day 37 were not confirmed as SARS-CoV-2-specific.

Via MiXCR, TCRdb re-called the 5' RACE reads, giving one row per CDR3 protein. The sample contains around 260,000 distinct CDR3 sequences, roughly 15% of which appear only once. Worth noting for this clonotype: Its antigen is still unknown.

The CDR3 has 15 residues. V lost 7 bases and J lost 0; bases outside the gene matches: 6. This TCR was recovered from a man aged 18 to 29 who had mild COVID-19 (a few samples of this study predate the infection). Cell type and time point are not known. Sequencing input: PBMCs or a T cell subset sorted from them (not recorded which). The rearrangement joins TRBV12-3 or TRBV12-4 to TRBJ1-5; 7 bases match TRBD1. This CDR3 reads CASTYGQASNQPQHF. Here the CDR3 DNA reads TGTGCCAGCACCTATGGACAGGCTAGCAATCAGCCCCAGCATTTT.